Listed below are T cell receptor beta chains from one sample, sequenced in a study of shared clonotypes between healthy human individuals. Assay used: immunoSEQ multiplex PCR; TCRdb lists only in-frame clones, some missing. The sample contains 800,000 or so clones, around 96% of which appear only once. Material for sequencing was naive CD8+ T cells sorted from blood. The receptors were sampled from a man younger than 40 in good health. Both conserved end residues are part of each CDR3. A D gene is named only where the DNA matches it firmly. Clone size is shown for a subset of rows, as once, few, many or a class of expanded clone.

V,J,D,size,CDR3,DNA
TRBV19,TRBJ2-1,TRBD1,.,CASSIWTGGRDEQFF,TGTGCCAGTAGTATATGGACAGGGGGACGGGATGAGCAGTTCTTC
TRBV14,TRBJ2-2,.,.,CASRARETGELFF,TGTGCCAGCAGGGCTAGAGAGACCGGGGAGCTGTTTTTT
TRBV2,TRBJ2-1,TRBD1,.,CASRETGVRIDEQFF,TGTGCCAGCAGAGAAACAGGGGTCCGCATCGATGAGCAGTTCTTC
TRBV18,TRBJ2-5,.,.,CASSPAEPGHQHQETQYF,TGTGCCAGCTCACCGGCCGAGCCAGGACACCAGCACCAAGAGACCCAGTACTTC
TRBV29-1,TRBJ1-2,.,once,CSVPRNYGYTF,TGCAGCGTGCCCAGGAACTATGGCTACACCTTC
TRBV7-7,TRBJ2-1,.,.,CASSSDYSPYNEQFF,TGTGCTAGCAGCTCGGACTATTCGCCCTACAATGAGCAGTTCTTC
TRBV6-1,TRBJ2-5,TRBD2,.,CASSGLAGGPQETQYF,TGTGCCAGCAGTGGACTAGCGGGAGGGCCCCAAGAGACCCAGTACTTC
TRBV10-3,TRBJ1-1,.,.,CAIRGPTEAFF,TGTGCCATCAGAGGGCCCACTGAAGCTTTCTTT
TRBV30,TRBJ1-1,.,.,CAWSMSDMNTEAFF,TGTGCCTGGAGTATGTCAGATATGAACACTGAAGCTTTCTTT
TRBV7-6,TRBJ2-7,.,.,CASSLGPNSYEQYF,TGTGCCAGCAGCTTGGGACCGAACTCCTACGAGCAGTACTTC
TRBV2,TRBJ1-5,.,once,CASRLVSGIDQPQHF,TGTGCCAGCAGACTTGTTTCTGGGATTGATCAGCCCCAGCATTTT
TRBV29-1,TRBJ2-5,TRBD1,.,CSVDGTGGEAETQYF,TGCAGCGTCGACGGGACAGGGGGTGAGGCGGAGACCCAGTACTTC
TRBV25-1,TRBJ2-7,TRBD2,.,CASSGEGLAGLRSYEQYF,TGTGCCAGCAGCGGAGAGGGACTAGCGGGTTTGCGGTCCTACGAGCAGTACTTC
TRBV7-9,TRBJ1-1,.,.,CASSGESYEAFF,TGTGCCAGCTCGGGGGAATCCTATGAAGCTTTCTTT
TRBV27,TRBJ1-4,.,.,CASSHLGKLFF,TGTGCCAGCAGTCATCTAGGAAAACTGTTTTTT
TRBV27,TRBJ2-3,.,once,CASSLMRPGDTQYF,TGTGCCAGCAGTCTGATGCGCCCGGGAGATACGCAGTATTTT
TRBV5-4,TRBJ2-3,.,.,CASSSLEEYSSTDTQYF,TGTGCCAGCAGCTCCCTCGAGGAGTATTCCAGCACAGATACGCAGTATTTT
TRBV10-1,TRBJ2-7,.,.,CASSEGSSSYEQYF,TGCGCCAGCAGCGAGGGGTCCAGCTCCTACGAGCAGTACTTC
TRBV4-2,TRBJ2-7,TRBD2,.,CASSQQREASREQYF,TGTGCCAGCAGCCAACAGCGGGAGGCCTCTAGAGAGCAGTACTTC
TRBV9,TRBJ2-1,.,.,CASSPWGANNEQFF,TGTGCCAGCAGCCCGTGGGGGGCGAACAATGAGCAGTTCTTC
TRBV28,TRBJ2-3,.,.,CASLGRYRTDTQYF,TGTGCGAGCTTGGGGCGCTACCGCACAGATACGCAGTATTTT
TRBV28,TRBJ1-5,TRBD1,.,CASSLYRQGDQPQHF,TGTGCCAGCAGTTTATACCGACAGGGCGATCAGCCCCAGCATTTT
TRBV21-1,TRBJ2-1,.,.,CASSKGGGLAGPHSYNEQFF,TGTGCCAGCAGCAAAGGGGGGGGACTAGCGGGACCACACTCCTACAATGAGCAGTTCTTC
TRBV14,TRBJ2-7,.,.,CASSQGDGYWEQYF,TGTGCCAGCAGCCAAGGGGACGGTTATTGGGAGCAGTACTTC
TRBV13,TRBJ1-2,TRBD1,.,CASSLGLGTGGTNYGYTF,TGTGCCAGCAGCTTAGGCCTTGGGACAGGGGGAACTAACTATGGCTACACCTTC
TRBV7-9,TRBJ2-1,.,.,CASSSEGNEQFF,TGTGCCAGCAGCTCGGAGGGGAATGAGCAGTTCTTC
TRBV30,TRBJ2-7,TRBD2,.,CAWEDGLAGDEQYF,TGTGCCTGGGAAGATGGCCTAGCGGGAGACGAGCAGTACTTC
TRBV29-1,TRBJ2-7,.,.,CSVYPTGTYEQYF,TGCAGCGTTTACCCGACAGGAACCTACGAGCAGTACTTC
TRBV11-3,TRBJ2-1,.,.,CASSSGDEQDNEQFF,TGTGCCAGCAGCTCCGGGGACGAACAGGACAATGAGCAGTTCTTC
TRBV28,TRBJ1-4,TRBD1,.,CASSLGDRVDEKLFF,TGTGCCAGCAGTTTAGGGGACAGGGTGGATGAAAAACTGTTTTTT
TRBV15,TRBJ2-3,.,.,CATSRVRVTDTQYF,TGTGCCACCAGCAGAGTACGGGTAACAGATACGCAGTATTTT
TRBV2,TRBJ2-3,.,.,CASRERRTDTQYF,TGTGCCAGCAGGGAGCGTCGCACAGATACGCAGTATTTT
TRBV2,TRBJ2-7,.,.,CASGRTSYEQYF,TGTGCCAGCGGGAGGACCTCCTACGAGCAGTACTTC
TRBV30,TRBJ2-7,TRBD2,.,CAWSVLAGYEQYF,TGTGCCTGGAGTGTCCTAGCGGGCTACGAGCAGTACTTC
TRBV5-1,TRBJ1-1,.,.,CASSLSELNTEAFF,TGCGCCAGCAGCTTATCAGAATTGAACACTGAAGCTTTCTTT
TRBV27,TRBJ2-1,TRBD2,.,CASSFSGRADEQFF,TGTGCCAGCAGTTTTAGCGGGAGGGCGGATGAGCAGTTCTTC
TRBV6-6,TRBJ2-2,.,.,CASSPGGQRNTGELFF,TGTGCCAGCAGCCCTGGGGGGCAGAGGAACACCGGGGAGCTGTTTTTT
TRBV5-1,TRBJ2-2,.,.,CASSFGLTEPLNTGELFF,TGCGCCAGCAGCTTCGGACTTACCGAACCACTGAACACCGGGGAGCTGTTTTTT
TRBV9,TRBJ2-1,TRBD2,.,CASSVAGGPGNEQFF,TGTGCCAGCAGCGTAGCGGGAGGGCCGGGCAATGAGCAGTTCTTC
TRBV7-2,TRBJ1-2,.,.,CASSLVGGELSYGYTF,TGTGCCAGCAGCTTAGTAGGCGGGGAGTTAAGCTATGGCTACACCTTC